These 8 T cell receptor beta chains were all obtained from the same sample, sequenced in a study of T-cell reconstitution after alpha-beta-depleted transplantation in children. A TCRbeta library incorporating unique molecular identifiers was prepared. MiXCR, run by TCRdb on the PCR reads, gives a single entry per CDR3 protein. The sample shows 450,000 to 600,000 distinct CDR3 sequences, about 10% of them seen only once. The sample was PBMCs, taken before TCRalphabeta/CD19-depleted stem cell transplant. These receptor sequences come from a child aged 2 to 10 with inherited bone marrow failure, due to receive a stem cell transplant.

The chain combines TRBV12-3 or TRBV12-4 with TRBJ2-1, with 7 bases identical to TRBD1. With V trimmed by 5 bases and J by 5 bases, 12 bases remained unmatched. This CDR3 has 16 residues. The CDR3 loop reads CASSPPIDREHNEQFF. In DNA form, the CDR3 reads TGTGCCAGCAGTCCCCCCATTGACAGGGAACACAATGAGCAGTTCTTC.

A remark on this clonotype: This may arise from a read error, as a much more abundant clone is one base away. V is TRBV25-1 and J is TRBJ1-3; 9 positions agree with TRBD1. The CDR3 consists of 16 residues. Germline V lookup: CDR1 MGHDK, CDR2 SYGVNS. J was trimmed by 2 bases and V by 4 bases; bases with no gene match: 6. This chain's CDR3 is CASSGPRQGAGNTIYF. CDR3 in DNA: TGTGCCAGCAGTGGTCCGAGACAGGGGGCTGGAAACACCATATATTTT.

This clonotype has at least ten counts. The chain is built from TRBV6-6 and TRBJ1-2; D not certain. The CDR3 has 13 residues. Per germline, CDR1 MNHNY and CDR2 SVGAGI (reference sequence). The germline V and J ends were trimmed by 4 bases and 4 bases, with 10 bases remaining between them. CDR3 bases: TGTGCCAGCAGTTCTACAGCTCTCTATGGCTACACCTTC. Translation gives CASSSTALYGYTF.

Ten or more counts support this clonotype. This sequence joins TRBV11-2 and TRBJ2-5; TRBD2 agrees at 9 bases. The V segment lost 0 bases and the J segment 3 bases; nucleotides outside the gene matches: 14. Germline V gene lookup returns CDR1 SGHAT and CDR2 FQNNGV. CDR3 length: 19 residues. CDR3 loop: CASSLERLAGMRQKETQYF. The CDR3 DNA reads TGTGCCAGCAGCTTAGAGCGGCTAGCGGGAATGAGGCAAAAAGAGACCCAGTACTTC. The whole variable domain, remainder taken from reference TRBV11-2 and TRBJ2-5, is EAGVAQSPRYKIIEKRQSVAFWCNPISGHATLYWYQQILGQGPKLLIQFQNNGVVDDSQLPKDRFSAERLKGVDSTLKIQPAKLEDSAVYLCASSLERLAGMRQKETQYFGPGTRLLVL.

This clonotype was observed at least ten times. The V call is TRBV5-1, the J call TRBJ2-7; 7 bases align to TRBD2. V lost 2 bases, J lost 0 bases, and 8 bases stayed unmatched. Germline values: CDR1 SGHRS, CDR2 YFSETQ. The CDR3 has 16 residues. The CDR3 DNA reads as TGCGCCAGCAGCTTCGGAAGCGGGACGGCCTCCTACGAGCAGTACTTC. Protein product: CASSFGSGTASYEQYF.

This clonotype was seen ten or more times. This chain links TRBV6-5 with TRBJ2-3; maybe TRBD2 (5 bases). This CDR3 comprises 19 residues. Trimming removed 3 bases at V and 1 base at J, with 23 bases between. Germline V CDR1 and CDR2: MNHEY, SVGAGI. This chain's CDR3 is CASSYPPILGDARTDTQYF. CDR3 DNA: TGTGCCAGCAGTTATCCCCCTATACTAGGCGATGCCCGCACAGATACGCAGTATTTT.

The chain employs TRBV6-5 and TRBJ2-7, with 9 nucleotides matching TRBD1. CDR3 size: 16 residues. Unmatched junction bases numbered 10, after V lost 2 bases and J lost 5 bases. In germline, CDR1 is MNHEY, CDR2 SVGAGI. This CDR3 is CASSYPLTGGDDEQYF. The CDR3 DNA sequence: TGTGCCAGCAGTTACCCTTTGACAGGGGGTGACGACGAGCAGTACTTC.

In this sample, this clonotype turned up many times. This chain joins TRBV7-9 and TRBJ2-5; 11 bases align to TRBD2. Germline CDR1 SEHNR, CDR2 FQNEAQ (reference sequence). Trimming cost V 0 bases and J 5 bases; bases outside gene matches: 8. The CDR3 is 17 amino acids. The CDR3 sequence: CASSLATSGSTGETQYF. CDR3 DNA sequence: TGTGCCAGCAGCTTAGCAACTAGCGGGAGTACCGGGGAGACCCAGTACTTC.